This T cell receptor beta chain was identified during a study of shared clonotypes between healthy human individuals. For this clone: As yet, its antigen is unknown.

Trimming pared 8 bases from V and 5 bases from J, leaving 17 bases between. The CDR3 consists of 14 residues. Germline V lookup: CDR1 LNHNV, CDR2 YYDKDF (reference sequence). Study outcomes and limitations: Clonotypes not shared had lower generation probabilities than those common to all four donors.

Data came from immunoSEQ multiplex PCR; TCRdb stores just in-frame clones and leaves some out. The repertoire consists of about a million clones, with approximately 80% occurring once and the leading ten covering approximately 1.5%. Specimen: memory CD4+ T cells sorted from blood. Noted subset: CD45RA-negative fraction. V gene TRBV15 combines with J gene TRBJ2-3; D might be TRBD2 (6 bases). The TCR sequence derives from a man between 18 and 35 years old in good health. The CDR3 sequence is CATQGGGLGDTQYF. The CDR3 nucleotides read TGTGCCACCCAGGGTGGGGGACTCGGAGATACGCAGTATTTT.